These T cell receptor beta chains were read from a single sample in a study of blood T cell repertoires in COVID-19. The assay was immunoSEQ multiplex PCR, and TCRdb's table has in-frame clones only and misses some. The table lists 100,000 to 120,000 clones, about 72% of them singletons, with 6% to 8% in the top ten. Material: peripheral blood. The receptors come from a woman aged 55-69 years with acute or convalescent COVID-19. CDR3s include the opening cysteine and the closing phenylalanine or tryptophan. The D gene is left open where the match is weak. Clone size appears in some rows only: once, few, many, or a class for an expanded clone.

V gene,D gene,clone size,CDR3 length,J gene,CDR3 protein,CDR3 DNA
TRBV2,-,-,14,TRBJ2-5,CASTQSGMQETQYF,TGTGCCAGCACACAATCGGGAATGCAAGAGACCCAGTACTTC
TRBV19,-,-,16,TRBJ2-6,CASRKGGYSGANVLTF,TGTGCCAGTCGTAAGGGCGGGTACTCTGGGGCCAACGTCCTGACTTTC
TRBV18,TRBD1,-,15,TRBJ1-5,CASSHGTGVDQPQHF,TGTGCCAGCTCCCATGGGACAGGGGTTGATCAGCCCCAGCATTTT
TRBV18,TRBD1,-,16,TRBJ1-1,CASSPLRTGGNTEAFF,TGTGCCAGCTCACCGCTCCGGACAGGAGGGAACACTGAAGCTTTCTTT
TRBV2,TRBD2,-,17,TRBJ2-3,CASRVFLGAGRTDTQYF,TGTGCCAGCAGAGTTTTCCTTGGAGCGGGGCGCACAGATACGCAGTATTTT
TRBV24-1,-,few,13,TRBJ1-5,CATNQGYNQPQHF,TGTGCCACCAATCAGGGCTACAATCAGCCCCAGCATTTT
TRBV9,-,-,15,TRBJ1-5,CASSKDSYSNQPQHF,TGTGCCAGCAGCAAGGACAGTTATAGCAATCAGCCCCAGCATTTT
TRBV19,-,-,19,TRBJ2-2,CASSITNRGGLVNTGELFF,TGTGCCAGTAGTATAACCAACAGGGGAGGACTTGTGAACACCGGGGAGCTGTTTTTT
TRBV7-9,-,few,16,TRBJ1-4,CASSTSVGGINEKLFF,TGTGCCAGCAGCACATCGGTGGGGGGGATTAATGAAAAACTGTTTTTT
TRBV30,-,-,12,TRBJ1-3,CAWSVMGDTIYF,TGTGCCTGGAGTGTCATGGGAGACACCATATATTTT
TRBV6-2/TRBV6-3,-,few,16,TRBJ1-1,CASSYSMGRTDTEAFF,TGTGCCAGCAGTTACTCGATGGGGAGGACCGACACTGAAGCTTTCTTT
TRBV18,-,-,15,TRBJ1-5,CASSPPLQGAQPQHF,TGTGCCAGCTCACCACCGCTACAGGGTGCTCAGCCCCAGCATTTT
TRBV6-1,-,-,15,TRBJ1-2,CASSEVWFSRYGYTF,TGTGCCAGCAGTGAAGTGTGGTTTTCTCGGTATGGCTACACCTTC
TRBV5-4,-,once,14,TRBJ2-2,CASSLNTNTGELFF,TGTGCCAGCAGCTTGAATACGAACACCGGGGAGCTGTTTTTT
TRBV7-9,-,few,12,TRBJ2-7,CASSSGGRRQYF,TGTGCCAGCAGCTCCGGGGGGCGCCGACAGTACTTC
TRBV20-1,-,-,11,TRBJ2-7,CSARGNRDQYF,TGCAGTGCTAGGGGGAACAGGGATCAGTACTTC
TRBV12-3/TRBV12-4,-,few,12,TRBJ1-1,CASSFTGTEAFF,TGTGCCAGCAGTTTCACAGGTACTGAAGCTTTCTTT
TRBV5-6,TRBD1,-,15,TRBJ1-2,CASSSTGLGIYGYTF,TGTGCCAGCAGCTCGACAGGGTTGGGGATCTATGGCTACACCTTC
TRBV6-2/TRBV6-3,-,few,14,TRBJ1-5,CASSQTNSNQPQHF,TGTGCCAGCAGCCAAACAAATAGCAATCAGCCCCAGCATTTT
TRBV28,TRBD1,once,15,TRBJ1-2,CASSLSAQGEYGYTF,TGTGCCAGCAGTTTATCCGCCCAGGGGGAGTATGGCTACACCTTC
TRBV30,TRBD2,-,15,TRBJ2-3,CAWSVFGGGTDTQYF,TGTGCCTGGAGTGTCTTTGGGGGGGGCACAGATACGCAGTATTTT
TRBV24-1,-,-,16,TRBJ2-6,CATSDQKGPGANVLTF,TGTGCCACCAGTGATCAGAAGGGGCCTGGGGCCAACGTCCTGACTTTC
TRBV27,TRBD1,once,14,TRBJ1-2,CASSTTGGAYGYTF,TGTGCCAGCAGTACGACAGGGGGGGCATATGGCTACACCTTC
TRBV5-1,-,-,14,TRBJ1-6,CASSFGQTYSPLHF,TGCGCCAGCAGCTTTGGACAGACTTATTCACCCCTCCACTTT
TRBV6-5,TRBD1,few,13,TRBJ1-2,CASRGTGLNGYTF,TGTGCCAGCAGGGGGACAGGGTTAAATGGCTACACCTTC
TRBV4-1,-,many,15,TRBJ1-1,CASSPISPSNTEAFF,TGCGCCAGCAGCCCAATCAGTCCATCGAACACTGAAGCTTTCTTT
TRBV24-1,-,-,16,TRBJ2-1,CATSAQTGFSTSEQFF,TGTGCCACCAGTGCCCAAACAGGTTTCAGCACCTCCGAGCAGTTCTTC
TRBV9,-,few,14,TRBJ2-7,CASSADGTAYEQYF,TGTGCCAGCAGCGCCGACGGGACTGCCTACGAGCAGTACTTC
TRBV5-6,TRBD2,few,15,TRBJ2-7,CASSLLTSGGYEQYF,TGTGCCAGCAGCCTACTAACTAGCGGGGGCTACGAGCAGTACTTC
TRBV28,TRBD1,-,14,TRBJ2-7,CASTTDRGPYEQYF,TGTGCCAGCACCACGGACAGGGGGCCCTACGAGCAGTACTTC
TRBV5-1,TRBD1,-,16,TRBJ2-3,CASSLARGFSTDTQYF,TGCGCCAGCAGCTTGGCCAGGGGGTTTAGCACAGATACGCAGTATTTT
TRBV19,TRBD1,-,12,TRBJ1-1,CASSMLTGRAFF,TGTGCCAGTAGTATGTTGACAGGGAGGGCTTTCTTT
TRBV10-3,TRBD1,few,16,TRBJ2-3,CAISELQGTSTDTQYF,TGTGCCATCAGTGAGTTACAGGGGACAAGCACAGATACGCAGTATTTT
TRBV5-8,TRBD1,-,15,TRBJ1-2,CASSFSDRGQNGYTF,TGTGCCAGCAGCTTCAGTGACAGGGGGCAAAATGGCTACACCTTC
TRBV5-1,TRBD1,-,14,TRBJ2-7,CASSQGQVRDEQYF,TGCGCCAGCAGCCAGGGACAGGTTCGGGACGAGCAGTACTTC
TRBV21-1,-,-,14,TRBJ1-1,CASSEDSTNTEAFF,TGTGCCAGCAGCGAAGACAGTACTAACACTGAAGCTTTCTTT
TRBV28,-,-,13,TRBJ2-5,CASNDRWAETQYF,TGTGCCAGCAATGACAGGTGGGCAGAGACCCAGTACTTC
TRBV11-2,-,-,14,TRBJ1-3,CASSLAGSGNTIYF,TGTGCCAGCAGCTTAGCAGGATCTGGAAACACCATATATTTT
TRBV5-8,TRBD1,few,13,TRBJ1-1,CASSWDRGQEAFF,TGTGCCAGCAGCTGGGACAGGGGGCAGGAAGCTTTCTTT
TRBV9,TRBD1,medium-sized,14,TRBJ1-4,CASSAGTGPEKLFF,TGTGCCAGCAGCGCCGGGACAGGGCCTGAAAAACTGTTTTTT
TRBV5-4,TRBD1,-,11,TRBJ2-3,CASRSGGTQYF,TGTGCCAGCAGGTCAGGGGGTACGCAGTATTTT
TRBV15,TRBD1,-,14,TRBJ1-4,CATSRDGDSEKLFF,TGTGCCACCAGCAGAGATGGGGACAGTGAAAAACTGTTTTTT
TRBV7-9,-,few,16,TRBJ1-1,CASSLAETGFHTEAFF,TGTGCCAGCAGCTTAGCGGAAACAGGGTTTCACACTGAAGCTTTCTTT
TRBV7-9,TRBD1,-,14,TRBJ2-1,CASWRQGRHNEQFF,TGTGCCAGCTGGCGACAGGGTCGGCACAATGAGCAGTTCTTC